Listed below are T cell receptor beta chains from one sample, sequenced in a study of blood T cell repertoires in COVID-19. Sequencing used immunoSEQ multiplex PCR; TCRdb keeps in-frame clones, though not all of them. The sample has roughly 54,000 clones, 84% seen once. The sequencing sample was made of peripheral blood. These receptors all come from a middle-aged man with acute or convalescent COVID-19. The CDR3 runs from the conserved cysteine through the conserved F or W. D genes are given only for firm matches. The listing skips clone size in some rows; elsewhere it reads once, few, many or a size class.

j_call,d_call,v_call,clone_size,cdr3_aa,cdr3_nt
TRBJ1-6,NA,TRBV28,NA,CASSPNGWSSYNSPLHF,TGTGCCAGCAGTCCGAATGGGTGGAGCTCCTATAATTCACCCCTCCACTTT
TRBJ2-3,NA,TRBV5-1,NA,CASSLVRGGTDTQYF,TGCGCCAGCAGCTTGGTCAGGGGTGGAACAGATACGCAGTATTTT
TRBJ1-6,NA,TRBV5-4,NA,CASSLGYDNPSSYNSPLHF,TGTGCCAGCAGCTTGGGGTACGACAATCCGAGCTCCTATAATTCACCCCTCCACTTT
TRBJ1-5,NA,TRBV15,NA,CATSRDRTQTYNQPQHF,TGTGCCACCAGCAGAGATCGAACGCAAACTTACAATCAGCCCCAGCATTTT
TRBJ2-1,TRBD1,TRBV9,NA,CASSVVGDSYNEQFF,TGTGCCAGCAGCGTAGTGGGGGACAGTTACAATGAGCAGTTCTTC
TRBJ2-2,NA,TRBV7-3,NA,CASSGGWGAVNTGELFF,TGTGCCAGCAGCGGTGGGTGGGGAGCGGTCAACACCGGGGAGCTGTTTTTT
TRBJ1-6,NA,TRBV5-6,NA,CASSLGPGDNSPLHF,TGTGCCAGCAGCTTGGGGCCAGGGGATAATTCACCCCTCCACTTT
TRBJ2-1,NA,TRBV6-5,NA,CASTEGVGNEQFF,TGTGCCAGCACCGAGGGTGTGGGGAATGAGCAGTTCTTC
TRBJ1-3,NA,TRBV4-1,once,CASSQVAYSGTTGSGNTIYF,TGCGCCAGCAGCCAAGTCGCTTATTCCGGGACAACCGGCTCTGGAAACACCATATATTTT
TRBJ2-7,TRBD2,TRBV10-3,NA,CAISSSGGEGEQYF,TGTGCCATCAGCTCTAGCGGAGGGGAAGGAGAGCAGTACTTC
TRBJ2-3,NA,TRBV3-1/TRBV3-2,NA,CASSQDGASTDTQYF,TGTGCCAGCAGCCAAGATGGGGCTAGCACAGATACGCAGTATTTT
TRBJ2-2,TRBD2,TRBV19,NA,CASSMSGGLNTGELFF,TGTGCCAGTAGTATGAGCGGGGGTCTGAACACCGGGGAGCTGTTTTTT
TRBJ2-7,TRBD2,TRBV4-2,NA,CASSPGLAYEQYF,TGTGCCAGCAGCCCCGGACTAGCCTACGAGCAGTACTTC
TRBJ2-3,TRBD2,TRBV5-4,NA,CASSPLAGASTDTQYF,TGTGCCAGCAGTCCTCTAGCGGGGGCTAGCACAGATACGCAGTATTTT
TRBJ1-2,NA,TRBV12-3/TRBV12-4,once,CATLGGIGGYTF,TGTGCCACTCTGGGAGGGATCGGTGGCTACACCTTC
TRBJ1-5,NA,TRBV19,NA,CASSIQGHRLYSNQPQHF,TGTGCCAGTAGTATCCAGGGGCACCGACTTTATAGCAATCAGCCCCAGCATTTT
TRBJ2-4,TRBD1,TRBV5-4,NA,CASSLRDRGNIQYF,TGTGCCAGCAGCCTAAGGGACAGGGGAAACATTCAGTACTTC
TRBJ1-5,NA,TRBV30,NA,CAWRGGHSNQPQHF,TGTGCCTGGAGGGGGGGGCATAGCAATCAGCCCCAGCATTTT
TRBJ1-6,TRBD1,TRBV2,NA,CASSGQGGSPLHF,TGTGCCAGCTCCGGGCAGGGGGGCTCACCCCTCCACTTT
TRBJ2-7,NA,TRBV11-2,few,CASSLDSYYEQYF,TGTGCCAGCAGCTTGGACAGCTACTACGAGCAGTACTTC
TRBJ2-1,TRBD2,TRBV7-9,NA,CASSRGEGRHNEQFF,TGTGCCAGCAGCCGGGGGGAAGGAAGGCACAATGAGCAGTTCTTC
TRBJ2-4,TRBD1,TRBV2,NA,CASLERTGWGIQYF,TGTGCCAGCCTTGAACGGACAGGGTGGGGCATTCAGTACTTC
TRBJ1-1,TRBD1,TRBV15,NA,CATSRGPGDRGDTEAFF,TGTGCCACCAGCAGAGGACCCGGGGACAGGGGAGACACTGAAGCTTTCTTT
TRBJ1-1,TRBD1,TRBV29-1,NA,CSVVTGGGTEAFF,TGCAGCGTTGTGACAGGGGGAGGGACTGAAGCTTTCTTT
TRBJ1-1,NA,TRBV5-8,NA,CASSMRRDYTEAFF,TGTGCCAGCAGCATGAGACGGGACTACACTGAAGCTTTCTTT
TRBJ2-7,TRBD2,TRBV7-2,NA,CASSRRPRLAGYEQYF,TGTGCCAGCAGCCGGAGGCCACGACTAGCAGGCTACGAGCAGTACTTC
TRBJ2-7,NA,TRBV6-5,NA,CASSSPLRGSYEQYF,TGTGCCAGCAGTTCTCCACTCCGGGGATCCTACGAGCAGTACTTC
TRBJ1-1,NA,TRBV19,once,CASSIYQTEAFF,TGTGCCAGTAGTATTTACCAGACTGAAGCTTTCTTT
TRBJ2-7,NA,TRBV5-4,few,CASSLRAAAANEQYF,TGTGCCAGCAGCTTGCGGGCAGCGGCGGCGAACGAGCAGTACTTC
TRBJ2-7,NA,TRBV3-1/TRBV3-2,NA,CASSQDVSGSYEQYF,TGTGCCAGCAGCCAAGATGTCAGCGGTTCCTACGAGCAGTACTTC
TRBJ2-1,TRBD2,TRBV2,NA,CASTLGLAPNGGQFF,TGTGCCAGCACCTTAGGACTAGCGCCGAATGGAGGGCAGTTCTTC
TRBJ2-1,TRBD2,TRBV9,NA,CASSGTRDYNEQFF,TGTGCCAGCAGCGGGACTAGAGACTACAATGAGCAGTTCTTC
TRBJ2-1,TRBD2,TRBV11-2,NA,CASRTGLAGGNEQFF,TGTGCCAGCAGGACAGGACTAGCGGGGGGCAATGAGCAGTTCTTC
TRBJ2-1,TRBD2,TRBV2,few,CASRTSGLTYNEQFF,TGTGCCAGCAGGACTAGCGGTCTTACCTACAATGAGCAGTTCTTC
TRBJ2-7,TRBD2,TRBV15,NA,CATSSGRVSYEQYF,TGTGCCACCAGCAGTGGGAGGGTTTCCTACGAGCAGTACTTC
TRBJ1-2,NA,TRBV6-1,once,CASSEGQGRPIGYTF,TGTGCCAGCAGTGAAGGGCAGGGTCGCCCTATCGGCTACACCTTC
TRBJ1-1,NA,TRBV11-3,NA,CASSSGTGDGTEAFF,TGTGCCAGCAGCTCAGGCACGGGGGATGGCACTGAAGCTTTCTTT
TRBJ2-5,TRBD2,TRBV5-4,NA,CASSDYSGGGETQYF,TGTGCCAGCAGTGACTACAGCGGGGGAGGAGAGACCCAGTACTTC
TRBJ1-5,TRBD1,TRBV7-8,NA,CASSLAETGRGQPQHF,TGTGCCAGCAGCTTAGCCGAGACAGGGAGAGGGCAGCCCCAGCATTTT
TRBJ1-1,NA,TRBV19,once,CASSIQVEAFF,TGTGCCAGTAGTATACAGGTTGAAGCTTTCTTT
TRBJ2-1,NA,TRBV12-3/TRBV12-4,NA,CASSFDNEQFF,TGTGCCAGCAGTTTCGACAATGAGCAGTTCTTC
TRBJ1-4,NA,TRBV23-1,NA,CASSLISKIGPNEKLFF,TGCGCCAGCAGTCTAATTTCCAAAATCGGTCCAAATGAAAAACTGTTTTTT
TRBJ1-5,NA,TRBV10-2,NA,CASSEASVYSNQPQHF,TGCGCCAGCAGTGAGGCGTCGGTATATAGCAATCAGCCCCAGCATTTT
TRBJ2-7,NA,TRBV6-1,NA,CASSDPGHYEQYF,TGTGCCAGCAGTGACCCGGGACACTACGAGCAGTACTTC
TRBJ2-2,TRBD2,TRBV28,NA,CASSGTTSGRPNTGELFF,TGTGCCAGCAGTGGTACGACTAGCGGGAGGCCTAACACCGGGGAGCTGTTTTTT
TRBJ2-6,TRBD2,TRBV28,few,CASSLEAGGLSGANVLTF,TGTGCCAGCAGTTTGGAGGCGGGAGGACTCTCTGGGGCCAACGTCCTGACTTTC
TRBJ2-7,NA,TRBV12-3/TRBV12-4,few,CASSLGRAREQYF,TGTGCCAGCAGTTTGGGCAGGGCCCGGGAGCAGTACTTC
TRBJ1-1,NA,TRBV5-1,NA,CASSLDRAGTEAFF,TGCGCCAGCAGCTTGGACAGGGCTGGCACTGAAGCTTTCTTT
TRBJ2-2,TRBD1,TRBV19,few,CASTGGANTGELFF,TGTGCCAGTACAGGGGGCGCGAACACCGGGGAGCTGTTTTTT
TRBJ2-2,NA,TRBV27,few,CASSTNTGELFF,TGTGCCAGCAGCACGAACACCGGGGAGCTGTTTTTT